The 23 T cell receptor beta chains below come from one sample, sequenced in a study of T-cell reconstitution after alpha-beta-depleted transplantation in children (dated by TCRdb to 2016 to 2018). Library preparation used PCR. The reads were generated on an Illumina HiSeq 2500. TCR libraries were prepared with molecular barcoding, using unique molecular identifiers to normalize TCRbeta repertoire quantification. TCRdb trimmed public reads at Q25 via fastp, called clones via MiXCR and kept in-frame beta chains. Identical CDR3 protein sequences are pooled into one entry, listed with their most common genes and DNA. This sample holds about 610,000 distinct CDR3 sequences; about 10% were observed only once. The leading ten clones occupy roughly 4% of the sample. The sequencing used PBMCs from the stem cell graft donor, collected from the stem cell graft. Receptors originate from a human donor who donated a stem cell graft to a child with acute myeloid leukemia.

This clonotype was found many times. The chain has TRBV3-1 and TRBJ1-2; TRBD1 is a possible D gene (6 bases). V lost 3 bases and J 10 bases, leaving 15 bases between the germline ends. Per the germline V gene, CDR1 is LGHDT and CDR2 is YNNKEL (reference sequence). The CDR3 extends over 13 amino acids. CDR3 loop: CASSHPWGLFYTF. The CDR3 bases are TGTGCCAGCAGCCATCCTTGGGGGCTCTTCTACACCTTC.

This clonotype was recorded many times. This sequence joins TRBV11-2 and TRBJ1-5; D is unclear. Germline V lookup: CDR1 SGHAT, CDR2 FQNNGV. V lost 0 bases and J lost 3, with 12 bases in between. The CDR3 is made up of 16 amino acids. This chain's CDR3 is CASSLDNRAHNQPQHF. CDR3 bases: TGTGCCAGCAGCTTAGATAACAGAGCCCACAATCAGCCCCAGCATTTT.

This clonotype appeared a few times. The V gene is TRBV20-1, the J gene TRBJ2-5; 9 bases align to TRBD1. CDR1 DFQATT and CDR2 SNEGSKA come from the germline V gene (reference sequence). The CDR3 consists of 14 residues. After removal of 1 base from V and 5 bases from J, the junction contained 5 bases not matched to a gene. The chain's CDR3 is CSARVSGQGETQYF. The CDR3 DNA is TGCAGTGCTAGAGTTAGCGGACAGGGGGAGACCCAGTACTTC.

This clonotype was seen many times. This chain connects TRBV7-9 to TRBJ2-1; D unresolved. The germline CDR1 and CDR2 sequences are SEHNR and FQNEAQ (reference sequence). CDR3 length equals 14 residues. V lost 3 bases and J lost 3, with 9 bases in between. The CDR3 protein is CASSFGAVYNEQFF. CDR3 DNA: TGTGCCAGCAGCTTCGGTGCGGTCTACAATGAGCAGTTCTTC.

CDR3 DNA: TGTGCCAGCAATTCCGGCATTACGTACGAGCAGTACTTC. It is translated as CASNSGITYEQYF. The chain employs TRBV2 and TRBJ2-7, with no clear D. This CDR3 region has 13 residues. The ends were cut back, 7 bases at V and 4 bases at J, with 14 bases in the middle. Per the germline V gene, CDR1 is SNHLY and CDR2 is FYNNEI. The entire variable domain, with the rest obtained from reference TRBV2 and TRBJ2-7, is as follows: EPEVTQTPSHQVTQMGQEVILRCVPISNHLYFYWYRQILGQKVEFLVSFYNNEISEKSEIFDDQFSVERPDGSNFTLKIRSTKLEDSAMYFCASNSGITYEQYFGPGTRLTVT.

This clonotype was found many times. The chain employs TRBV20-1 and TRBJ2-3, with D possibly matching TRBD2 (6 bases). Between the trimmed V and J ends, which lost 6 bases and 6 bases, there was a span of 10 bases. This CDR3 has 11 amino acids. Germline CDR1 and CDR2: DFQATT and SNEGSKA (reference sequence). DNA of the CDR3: TGCAGTGCCCCCCGGGGGGATACGCAGTATTTT. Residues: CSAPRGDTQYF.

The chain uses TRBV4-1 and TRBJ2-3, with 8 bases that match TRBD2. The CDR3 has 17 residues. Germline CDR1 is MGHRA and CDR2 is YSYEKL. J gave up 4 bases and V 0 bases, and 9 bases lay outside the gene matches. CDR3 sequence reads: CASSQDSAGVGPDTQYF. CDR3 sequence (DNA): TGCGCCAGCAGCCAAGATTCAGCGGGGGTAGGGCCAGATACGCAGTATTTT.

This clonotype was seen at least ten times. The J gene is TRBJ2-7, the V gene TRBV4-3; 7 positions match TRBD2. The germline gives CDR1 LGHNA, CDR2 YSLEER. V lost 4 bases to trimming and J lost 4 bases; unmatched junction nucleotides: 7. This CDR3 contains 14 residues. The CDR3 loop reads CASSRTSLSYEQYF. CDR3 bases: TGCGCCAGCAGCCGGACTAGTCTCTCGTACGAGCAGTACTTC.

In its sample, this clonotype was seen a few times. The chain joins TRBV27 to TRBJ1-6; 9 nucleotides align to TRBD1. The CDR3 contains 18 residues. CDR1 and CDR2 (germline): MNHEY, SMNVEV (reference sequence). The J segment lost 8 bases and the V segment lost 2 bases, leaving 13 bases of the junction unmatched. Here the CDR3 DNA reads TGTGCCAGCAGTTTAGCCTACGAACAGGGGGCCCTCCATTCACCCCTCCACTTT. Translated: CASSLAYEQGALHSPLHF.

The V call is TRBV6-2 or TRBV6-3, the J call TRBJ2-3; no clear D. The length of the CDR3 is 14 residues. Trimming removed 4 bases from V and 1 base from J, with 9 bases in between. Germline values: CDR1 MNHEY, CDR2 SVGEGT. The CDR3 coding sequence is TGTGCCAGCAGTTCCCCCGAGGGCACAGATACGCAGTATTTT. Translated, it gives CASSSPEGTDTQYF.

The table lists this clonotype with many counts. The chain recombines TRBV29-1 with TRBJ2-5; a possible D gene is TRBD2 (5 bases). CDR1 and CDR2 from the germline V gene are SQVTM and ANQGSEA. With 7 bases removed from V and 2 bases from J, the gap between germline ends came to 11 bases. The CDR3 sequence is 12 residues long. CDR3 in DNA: TGCAGCGCTGATGAGGGTCAAGAGACCCAGTACTTC. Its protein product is CSADEGQETQYF.

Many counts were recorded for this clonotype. The CDR3 sequence is CSAGTRSANEQFF. The DNA for the CDR3 is TGCAGCGCTGGGACTAGGTCGGCCAATGAGCAGTTCTTC. The chain has TRBV29-1 and TRBJ2-1, with TRBD2 identical over 8 bases. The CDR3 consists of 13 residues. CDR1 and CDR2 (germline): SQVTM, ANQGSEA. After removal of 7 bases from V and 6 bases from J, the junction contained 8 bases not matched to a gene.

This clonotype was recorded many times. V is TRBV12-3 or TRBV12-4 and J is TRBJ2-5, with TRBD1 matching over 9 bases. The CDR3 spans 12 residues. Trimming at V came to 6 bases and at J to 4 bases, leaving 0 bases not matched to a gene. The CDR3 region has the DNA TGTGCCAGCAGGACAGGGGGAGAGACCCAGTACTTC. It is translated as CASRTGGETQYF.

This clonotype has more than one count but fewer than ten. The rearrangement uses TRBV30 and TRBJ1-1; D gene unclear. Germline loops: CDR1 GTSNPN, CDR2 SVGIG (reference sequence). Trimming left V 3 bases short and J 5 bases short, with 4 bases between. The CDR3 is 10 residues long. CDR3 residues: CAWSRTEAFF. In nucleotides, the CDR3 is TGTGCCTGGAGCAGAACTGAAGCTTTCTTT.

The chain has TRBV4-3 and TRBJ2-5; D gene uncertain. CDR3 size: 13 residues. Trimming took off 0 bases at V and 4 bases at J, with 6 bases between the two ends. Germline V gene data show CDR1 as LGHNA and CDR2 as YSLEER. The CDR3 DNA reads TGCGCCAGCAGCCAAGACCCACGAGAGACCCAGTACTTC. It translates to CASSQDPRETQYF.

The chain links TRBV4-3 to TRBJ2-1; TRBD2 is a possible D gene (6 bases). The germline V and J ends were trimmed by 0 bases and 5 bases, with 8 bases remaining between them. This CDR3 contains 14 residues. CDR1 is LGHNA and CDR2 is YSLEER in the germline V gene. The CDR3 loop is CASSQDRGDNEQFF. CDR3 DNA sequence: TGCGCCAGCAGCCAAGATCGCGGGGACAATGAGCAGTTCTTC.

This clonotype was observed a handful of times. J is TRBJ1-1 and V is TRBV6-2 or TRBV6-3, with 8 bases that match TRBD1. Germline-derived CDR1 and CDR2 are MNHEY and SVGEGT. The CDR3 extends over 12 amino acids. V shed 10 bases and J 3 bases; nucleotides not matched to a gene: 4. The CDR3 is CATGQGYTEAFF. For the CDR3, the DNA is TGTGCCACCGGACAGGGTTACACTGAAGCTTTCTTT.

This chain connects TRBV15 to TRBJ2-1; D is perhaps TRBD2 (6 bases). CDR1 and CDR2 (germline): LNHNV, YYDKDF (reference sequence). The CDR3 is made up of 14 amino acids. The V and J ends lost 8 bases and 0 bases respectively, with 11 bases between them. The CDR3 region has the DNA TGTGCCACCTCCTCCGGGGGCTCCTACAATGAGCAGTTCTTC. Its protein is CATSSGGSYNEQFF.

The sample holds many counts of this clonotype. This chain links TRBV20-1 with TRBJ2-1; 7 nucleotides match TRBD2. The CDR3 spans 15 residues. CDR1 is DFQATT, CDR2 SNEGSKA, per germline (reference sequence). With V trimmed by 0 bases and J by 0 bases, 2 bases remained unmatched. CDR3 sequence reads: CSARESGISYNEQFF. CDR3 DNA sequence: TGCAGTGCTAGAGAAAGCGGGATCTCCTACAATGAGCAGTTCTTC.

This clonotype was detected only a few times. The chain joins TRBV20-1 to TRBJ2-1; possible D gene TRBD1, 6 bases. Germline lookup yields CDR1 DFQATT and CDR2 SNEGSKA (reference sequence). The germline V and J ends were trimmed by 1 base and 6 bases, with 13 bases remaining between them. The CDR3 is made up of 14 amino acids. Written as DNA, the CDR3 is TGCAGTGCTAGAGTCCCAGGGGCCGTCAATGAGCAGTTCTTC. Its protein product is CSARVPGAVNEQFF.

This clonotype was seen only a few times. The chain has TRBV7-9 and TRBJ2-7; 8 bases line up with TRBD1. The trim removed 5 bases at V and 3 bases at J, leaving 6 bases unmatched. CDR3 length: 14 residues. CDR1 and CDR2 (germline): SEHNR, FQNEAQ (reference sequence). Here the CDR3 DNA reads TGTGCCAGCAGCCCAGGGGGCGGATACTACGAGCAGTACTTC. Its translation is CASSPGGGYYEQYF. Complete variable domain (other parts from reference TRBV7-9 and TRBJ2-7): DTGVSQNPRHKITKRGQNVTFRCDPISEHNRLYWYRQTLGQGPEFLTYFQNEAQLEKSRLLSDRFSAERPKGSFSTLEIQRTEQGDSAMYLCASSPGGGYYEQYFGPGTRLTVT.

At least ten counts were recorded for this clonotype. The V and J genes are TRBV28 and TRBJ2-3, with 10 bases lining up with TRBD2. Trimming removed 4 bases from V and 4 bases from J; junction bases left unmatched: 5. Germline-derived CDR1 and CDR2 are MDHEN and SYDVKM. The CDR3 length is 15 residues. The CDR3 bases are TGTGCCAGCAGTTCCACAGCGGGAGGGGCAGATACGCAGTATTTT. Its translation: CASSSTAGGADTQYF.

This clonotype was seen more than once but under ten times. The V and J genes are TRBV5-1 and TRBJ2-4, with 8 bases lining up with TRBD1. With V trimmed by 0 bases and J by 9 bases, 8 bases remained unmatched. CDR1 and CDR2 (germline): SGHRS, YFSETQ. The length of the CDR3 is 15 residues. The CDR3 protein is CASSLAQGAPRIQYF. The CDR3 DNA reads TGCGCCAGCAGCTTGGCCCAGGGGGCGCCGCGCATTCAGTACTTC.